Listed here are 24 T cell receptor beta chains from one sample, sequenced in a study of shared clonotypes between healthy human individuals. The method was immunoSEQ multiplex PCR; TCRdb's version includes in-frame clones alone and lacks a portion of them. The top ten clones hold 1.4% of a sample with roughly 1,100,000 clones, about 76% of them seen once. Material: memory CD4+ T cells sorted from blood. The sample's subset: CD45RA-negative fraction. These receptors came from a man younger than 35 in good health.

This clone was seen a few times. V usage is TRBV14 and J usage is TRBJ2-2; tentative D call: TRBD1 (5 bases). Germline V lookup: CDR1 SGHDN, CDR2 FVKESK. Trimming stripped 3 bases from V and 1 base from J, with 9 bases between. This CDR3 comprises 15 residues. The CDR3 sequence is CASSHRGQNTGELFF. The CDR3, as DNA: TGTGCCAGCAGCCATCGCGGACAGAACACCGGGGAGCTGTTTTTT.

The chain uses TRBV5-1 and TRBJ1-1, with TRBD1 identical over 7 bases. The CDR3 has 14 amino acids. Per germline, CDR1 SGHRS and CDR2 YFSETQ. With 4 bases clipped from V and 7 bases from J, the junction kept 10 bases outside the gene matches. CDR3 loop: CASSPKTGPYEAFF. Written as DNA, the CDR3 is TGCGCCAGCAGCCCCAAGACAGGGCCTTATGAAGCTTTCTTT.

This chain connects TRBV28 to TRBJ1-2; 11 bases align to TRBD1. Germline trimming cut 5 bases from V and 8 bases from J; bases unmatched to any gene: 7. The CDR3 length is 14 residues. From germline, CDR1 is MDHEN and CDR2 SYDVKM. The CDR3 region is CASSPRTGGQGYTF. Written as DNA, the CDR3 is TGTGCCAGCAGTCCCCGGACAGGGGGCCAAGGCTACACCTTC.

As for this clone: The sample has other DNA sequences that encode this CDR3 too. The chain couples TRBV11-2 to TRBJ2-7, with D unclear. V was trimmed by 1 base and J by 1 base, leaving 11 bases between them. The CDR3 loop spans 15 amino acids. Germline V gene lookup returns CDR1 SGHAT and CDR2 FQNNGV. The CDR3 bases are TGTGCCAGCAGCTTAGGGGCAGGACCTTCCTACGAGCAGTACTTC. Translating gives CASSLGAGPSYEQYF.

The chain couples TRBV5-4 to TRBJ2-2, with 14 bases identical to TRBD2. The CDR3 is 17 residues long. V dropped 2 bases and J dropped 7; count of bases not matched to a gene: 7. CDR1 and CDR2 from the germline V gene are SGHNT and YYREEE (reference sequence). CDR3 coding DNA: TGTGCCAGCAGCTTCGGGGGGACTAGCGGGAGTCACGGGGAGCTGTTTTTT. Translating gives CASSFGGTSGSHGELFF.

This chain joins TRBV7-6 and TRBJ2-7; TRBD2 aligns across 8 bases. The length of the CDR3 is 15 residues. Germline CDR1 is SGHVS and CDR2 is FNYEAQ. Unmatched junction bases numbered 10, after V lost 6 bases and J lost 3 bases. The CDR3 nucleotides read TGTGCCAGCAGTCCGGGACTAGAGTCCTTCTACGAGCAGTACTTC. Its translation is CASSPGLESFYEQYF.

As concerns this clone: Other DNA sequences of this sample code for an identical CDR3. The chain combines TRBV5-4 with TRBJ2-7; TRBD1 might be the D (6 bases). V was trimmed by 4 bases and J by 4 bases, leaving 9 bases between them. This CDR3 region has 12 residues. Germline V CDR1 and CDR2: SGHNT, YYREEE (reference sequence). Here the CDR3 reads CASSKDSYEQYF. The CDR3 region has the DNA TGTGCCAGCAGCAAGGACAGTTACGAGCAGTACTTC.

The CDR3 DNA sequence: TGTGCCAGTAGTAACCAGGGACTTCGGACAGGGGACTATGGCTACACCTTC. Residues: CASSNQGLRTGDYGYTF. V is TRBV19 and J is TRBJ1-2; 9 positions match TRBD1. The CDR3 sequence is 17 residues long. Looked up from germline, CDR1 is LNHDA and CDR2 is SQIVND (reference sequence). Losses at the gene ends were 4 bases for V and 3 bases for J; bases not matched to a gene: 12.

For this clone: This may stem from a read error, because a much larger clone lies one nucleotide away. The V and J genes are TRBV2 and TRBJ2-3, with D possibly being TRBD2 (7 bases). V was trimmed by 0 bases and J by 4 bases, leaving 8 bases between them. The CDR3 sequence is 14 residues long. CDR1 is SNHLY and CDR2 is FYNNEI in the germline V gene. Written as DNA, the CDR3 is TGTGCCAGCAGTGAAGCGGGGGGGCCAGATACGCAGTATTTT. Encoded protein: CASSEAGGPDTQYF.

V and J are TRBV10-3 and TRBJ2-3; no definite D call. From germline, CDR1 is ENHRY and CDR2 SYGVKD. The germline V and J ends were trimmed by 0 bases and 0 bases, with 10 bases remaining between them. CDR3 length: 16 residues. The chain's CDR3 is CAISESATTSTDTQYF. The CDR3, as DNA: TGTGCCATCAGTGAGTCAGCTACCACTAGCACAGATACGCAGTATTTT.

The rearrangement links TRBV6-5 to TRBJ1-6; D is unclear. This CDR3 spans 14 amino acids. The germline CDR1 and CDR2 sequences are MNHEY and SVGAGI. V lost 3 bases to trimming and J lost 5 bases, with 8 bases between them. The chain's CDR3 is CASSYNKDNSPLHF. The CDR3, as DNA: TGTGCCAGCAGTTATAACAAAGATAATTCACCCCTCCACTTT.

The chain recombines TRBV28 with TRBJ2-5, with 10 bases matching TRBD2. This CDR3 comprises 14 residues. Per germline, CDR1 MDHEN and CDR2 SYDVKM. The trim removed 7 bases at V and 2 bases at J, leaving 4 bases unmatched. The CDR3 DNA follows: TGTGCCAGCAATATAGCGGGGGGTCAAGAGACCCAGTACTTC. The encoded protein is CASNIAGGQETQYF.

The V and J genes are TRBV5-8 and TRBJ1-1; D is uncertain. CDR1 and CDR2 (germline): SGHTS, YDEGEE. Deletions cut 4 bases from V and 1 base from J, with 11 bases between. The CDR3 runs 14 residues. CDR3 bases: TGTGCCAGCAGCCCCGGGTGGGGGAACACTGAAGCTTTCTTT. Amino acid sequence: CASSPGWGNTEAFF.

Worth noting for this clone: This likely stems from a read error, as it lies one base from a far larger clone. Other DNA sequences within the sample encode an identical CDR3. The V gene is TRBV6-6, the J gene TRBJ2-7; D is unresolved. Looked up from germline, CDR1 is MNHNY and CDR2 is SVGAGI (reference sequence). The CDR3 sequence is 11 residues long. The V and J ends lost 4 bases and 3 bases respectively, with 4 bases between them. CDR3 nucleotide sequence: TGTGCCAGCAGTTCTAACTACGAGCAGTACTTC. Translated, it gives CASSSNYEQYF.

The chain recombines TRBV5-5 with TRBJ2-5; 11 nucleotides line up with TRBD2. The CDR3 has 16 amino acids. Germline trimming cut 0 bases from V and 2 bases from J; bases unmatched to any gene: 3. CDR1 is SGHKS and CDR2 is YYEKEE in the germline V gene (reference sequence). The CDR3 here is CASSLALAGGQETQYF. CDR3 coding DNA: TGTGCCAGCAGCTTGGCCCTAGCGGGAGGTCAAGAGACCCAGTACTTC.

V gene TRBV11-3 combines with J gene TRBJ2-1, with a possible D match to TRBD1 (5 bases). Trimming left V 5 bases short and J 6 bases short, with 8 bases between. Germline loops: CDR1 SGHNT, CDR2 YENEEA. The CDR3 is 12 amino acids. CDR3 in amino acids: CASSTQGNEQFF. The CDR3, as DNA: TGTGCCAGCAGCACCCAGGGCAATGAGCAGTTCTTC. Combining the CDR3 with reference TRBV11-3 and TRBJ2-1 gives the whole variable domain EAGVVQSPRYKIIEKKQPVAFWCNPISGHNTLYWYLQNLGQGPELLIRYENEEAVDDSQLPKDRFSAERLKGVDSTLKIQPAELGDSAVYLCASSTQGNEQFFGPGTRLTVL.

For the CDR3, the DNA is TGTGCCAGCAGCCCCCGGGCTAGCGGGAGTGGCTACAATGAGCAGTTCTTC. The encoded protein is CASSPRASGSGYNEQFF. The chain is built from TRBV5-4 and TRBJ2-1, with 10 nucleotides matching TRBD2. Trimming took 4 bases from V and 3 from J; bases not matched to a gene: 10. The CDR3 consists of 17 residues. Germline-derived CDR1 and CDR2 are SGHNT and YYREEE (reference sequence).

Of note for this clone: A much bigger clone sits one base away, suggesting this may be a read error. The chain has TRBV7-2 and TRBJ2-1; TRBD2 aligns across 10 bases. Germline lookup yields CDR1 SGHTA and CDR2 FQGNSA. The CDR3 covers 15 residues. V shed 2 bases and J 2 bases; nucleotides not matched to a gene: 0. CDR3 sequence: CASSLTSGAYNEQFF. The CDR3 DNA is TGTGCCAGCAGCTTAACTAGCGGGGCCTACAATGAGCAGTTCTTC.

This sequence joins TRBV5-4 and TRBJ2-2, with unresolved D. This CDR3 region has 13 residues. Trimming removed 3 bases from V and 8 bases from J, with 11 bases in between. Per the germline V gene, CDR1 is SGHNT and CDR2 is YYREEE (reference sequence). In DNA, the CDR3 is TGTGCCAGCAGCTCAGATCCCGCGGGGGAGCTGTTTTTT. Residues: CASSSDPAGELFF.

This clone was seen a single time. The genes are TRBV5-1 and TRBJ2-7; 10 positions agree with TRBD2. Germline V gene lookup returns CDR1 SGHRS and CDR2 YFSETQ. V lost 4 bases, J lost 3 bases, and 10 bases stayed unmatched. CDR3 length: 16 amino acids. The CDR3 reads CASSPAGGSLVYEQYF. The CDR3 region has the DNA TGCGCCAGCAGCCCAGCGGGGGGGTCGCTGGTCTACGAGCAGTACTTC.

This clone was counted between two and nine times. This chain connects TRBV18 to TRBJ1-1; D not resolved. V was trimmed by 6 bases and J by 5 bases, leaving 13 bases between them. The CDR3 runs to 13 residues. CDR1 and CDR2 (germline): KGHSH, LQKENI. CDR3 amino acids: CASSPSAGTEAFF. The CDR3 coding sequence is TGTGCCAGCTCCCCCAGCGCAGGAACTGAAGCTTTCTTT.

The chain uses TRBV6-4 and TRBJ2-5; no firm D call. V lost 4 bases and J 5 bases, leaving 23 bases between the germline ends. CDR1 is MRHNA and CDR2 is SNTAGT in the germline V gene. The CDR3 sequence is 17 residues long. CDR3 sequence reads: CASSGSAPTTLRETQYF. The CDR3 DNA sequence: TGTGCCAGCAGTGGAAGTGCACCAACGACCCTCCGGGAGACCCAGTACTTC.

A few counts support this clone. The identical CDR3 is also encoded by other nucleotide sequences in the sample. The chain recombines TRBV11-2 with TRBJ1-2, with D possibly being TRBD1 (5 bases). CDR3 length: 13 amino acids. Germline CDR1 reads SGHAT; CDR2 reads FQNNGV. V was shortened by 1 base and J by 4 bases, with 7 bases between the two germline ends. The CDR3 region has the DNA TGTGCCAGCAGCTTAGGGCAGGGCTATGGCTACACCTTC. Protein product: CASSLGQGYGYTF.

The V and J genes are TRBV2 and TRBJ2-5, with D perhaps TRBD1 (5 bases). V dropped 5 bases and J dropped 2 bases, with 9 bases sitting between them. The germline V gene has CDR1 SNHLY and CDR2 FYNNEI. CDR3 length equals 13 residues. CDR3 nucleotide sequence: TGTGCCAGCAGTAAACAGGCTCAAGAGACCCAGTACTTC. Its translation is CASSKQAQETQYF.